A selection of T cell receptor beta chains follows, all from one sample in a study of cytotoxic CD8 clonotypes in ibrutinib-treated CLL. The table came from immunoSEQ multiplex PCR; TCRdb's copy has only in-frame clones and leaves some out. This sample has some 50,000 clones; around 60% occur once, and the top ten carry over 20%. This sample comprised PBMCs, obtained after 24 months of ibrutinib treatment. The receptors stem from a human donor with chronic lymphocytic leukemia. Both conserved end residues are part of each CDR3. Each record gives: V gene, J gene, clone size, D gene, CDR3 DNA, CDR3 protein. D genes are given only for firm matches. A clone size is listed for some rows: how often the clone was seen (once, few, many), or a class if it is expanded.

TRBV6-1	TRBJ2-5	.	.	TGTGCCAGCAGTGAAGCAGTAGGCAGGACAGAGACCCAGTACTTC	CASSEAVGRTETQYF
TRBV19	TRBJ2-1	.	.	TGTGCCAGTCTGGGGGCGGCCTACAATGAGCAGTTCTTC	CASLGAAYNEQFF
TRBV5-4	TRBJ1-2	.	.	TGTGCCAGCAGCTTGGGGGGAGGATCCCTGGGCTACACCTTC	CASSLGGGSLGYTF
TRBV6-1	TRBJ2-5	.	TRBD2	TGTGCCAGCAGTGGAAGCGGGAGAAACCAGTACTTC	CASSGSGRNQYF
TRBV7-9	TRBJ1-2	.	TRBD1	TGTGCCAGCAGCTTAGTAGGGACAGGCTTTATTCAGAGGGGCTACACCTTC	CASSLVGTGFIQRGYTF
TRBV6-1	TRBJ1-1	few	.	TGTGCCAGCACCAGGGGTCAGACCCCAGCTTTCTTT	CASTRGQTPAFF
TRBV5-4	TRBJ2-6	once	.	TGTGCCAGCAGCTTGTACTTAGGGGCCAACGTCCTGACTTTC	CASSLYLGANVLTF
TRBV7-2	TRBJ2-1	.	.	TGTGCCAGCAGCTTAGGATCTGGGGGCAGCAATGAGCAGTTCTTC	CASSLGSGGSNEQFF
TRBV11-2	TRBJ2-2	.	TRBD1	TGTGCCAGCAGCTTAGTCCGGGACAGGGCCACCGGGGAGCTGTTTTTT	CASSLVRDRATGELFF
TRBV10-3	TRBJ2-3	once	.	TGTGCCATCAAAATGGACAGCACAGATACGCAGTATTTT	CAIKMDSTDTQYF
TRBV19	TRBJ2-7	.	TRBD2	TGTGCCAGTAGTATAGAGGCGGCTAGCGGGAGCTACGAGCAGTACTTC	CASSIEAASGSYEQYF
TRBV27	TRBJ2-3	.	.	TGTGCCAGCAGTTTTACAGGGTTGGCGGGCACAGATACGCAGTATTTT	CASSFTGLAGTDTQYF
TRBV28	TRBJ2-5	few	.	TGTGCCAGCGATCGGGACGGCTTGACCCAGTACTTC	CASDRDGLTQYF
TRBV13	TRBJ2-1	.	.	TGTGCCAGCAGCCGTTTCTCGGGGGCCTCCTACAATGAGCAGTTCTTC	CASSRFSGASYNEQFF
TRBV4-2	TRBJ2-1	.	TRBD1	TGTGCCAGCAGCCAAGTGTTTGTCGGACAGGGTGGTTTCTACAATGAGCAGTTCTTC	CASSQVFVGQGGFYNEQFF
TRBV5-6	TRBJ1-3	.	TRBD1	TGTGCCAGCAGCTTTGGGACAGCCTCTGGAAACACCATATATTTT	CASSFGTASGNTIYF
TRBV4-2	TRBJ2-3	.	.	TGTGCCAGCAGCCAAGCCGGGGGGCCAGATACGCAGTATTTT	CASSQAGGPDTQYF
TRBV6-1	TRBJ1-1	few	TRBD1	TGTGCCAGCACCGGACAGGCGGGAAGCACTGAAGCTTTCTTT	CASTGQAGSTEAFF
TRBV5-4	TRBJ2-7	medium-sized	.	TGTGCCAGCAGCCTGAGCGGGCCGGGCTCCTACGAGCAGTACTTC	CASSLSGPGSYEQYF
TRBV27	TRBJ2-1	many	TRBD2	TGTGCCAGCAGTCTTGGGAGCGGGAGCAATGAGCAGTTCTTC	CASSLGSGSNEQFF
TRBV10-2	TRBJ1-1	once	.	TGCGCCAGCAGTCTTCAAGGGTTGACTGAAGCTTTCTTT	CASSLQGLTEAFF
TRBV29-1	TRBJ2-1	.	TRBD2	TGCAGCGTGGTAACCGGGACTAGCAATGAGCAGTTCTTC	CSVVTGTSNEQFF
TRBV19	TRBJ1-2	.	.	TGTGCCAGTAGTATTTCTGTTTCAAACTATGGCTACACCTTC	CASSISVSNYGYTF
TRBV15	TRBJ2-2	.	TRBD1	TGTGCCACCAGTTACAGGGGGAACACCGGGGAGCTGTTTTTT	CATSYRGNTGELFF
TRBV6-5	TRBJ2-2	.	TRBD2	TGTGCCAGCAATTTAGCGGGAGTGGACACCGGGGAGCTGTTTTTT	CASNLAGVDTGELFF
TRBV28	TRBJ1-1	.	.	TGTGCCAGCAGAGCGGCAGGGAACACTGAAGCTTTCTTT	CASRAAGNTEAFF
TRBV28	TRBJ1-1	.	TRBD1	TGTGCCAGCCGTTCAGGGGGCCTTGTTTACACTGAAGCTTTCTTT	CASRSGGLVYTEAFF
TRBV7-2	TRBJ2-7	.	TRBD2	TGTGCCAGCAGCTCGGGCGGGAGTTCTAGCGAGCAGTACTTC	CASSSGGSSSEQYF
TRBV7-8	TRBJ2-5	.	.	TGTGCCAGCAGCTTGGGGTCTTCCTCCGGCGAGACCCAGTACTTC	CASSLGSSSGETQYF
TRBV6-1	TRBJ2-3	.	.	TGTGCCAGCACTGTGTCCCCCTCTTACACAGATACGCAGTATTTT	CASTVSPSYTDTQYF
TRBV29-1	TRBJ2-7	.	TRBD2	TGCAGCGTCCGACTAGCGGGAAACTACGAGCAGTACTTC	CSVRLAGNYEQYF
TRBV5-1	TRBJ2-3	few	TRBD1	TGCGCCAGCAGTTCTTACCCCCAGGGGGCGGGAGATACGCAGTATTTT	CASSSYPQGAGDTQYF
TRBV6-6	TRBJ2-5	.	.	TGTGCCAGCAGTTACTCGAACGGGGTGGAGACCCAGTACTTC	CASSYSNGVETQYF
TRBV29-1	TRBJ2-7	.	.	TGCAGCGGCCGGGGCAGTTCCTACGAGCAGTACTTC	CSGRGSSYEQYF
TRBV16	TRBJ2-7	.	.	TGTGCCAGCAGCCAATTCGACAGTTACGAGCAGTACTTC	CASSQFDSYEQYF
TRBV29-1	TRBJ2-2	.	TRBD1	TGCAGCGTCGACTTAGGGGACAGTTCCACCGGGGAGCTGTTTTTT	CSVDLGDSSTGELFF
TRBV2	TRBJ1-6	.	.	TGTGCCAGCAGTGCCTTAGCCTCAAATTCACCCCTCCACTTT	CASSALASNSPLHF
TRBV6-1	TRBJ2-4	.	.	TGTGCCAGCTACAGAGAGATTGCCAAAAACATTCAGTACTTC	CASYREIAKNIQYF
TRBV15	TRBJ2-1	few	TRBD2	TGTGCCACCAGCAGAGATTGGCAAGCGGGAGGGGGGCCCCTCGATGAGCAGTTCTTC	CATSRDWQAGGGPLDEQFF
TRBV30	TRBJ1-4	.	.	TGTGCCTGGAGTATGACACAGAATGAAAAACTGTTTTTT	CAWSMTQNEKLFF
TRBV28	TRBJ1-1	.	.	TGTGCCAGCAGCCCTCGTGGGGGGGCGGGTGAAGCTTTCTTT	CASSPRGGAGEAFF
TRBV18	TRBJ1-2	.	TRBD1	TGTGCCAGCTCACCGGAGGGGACAGGAAAATATGGCTACACCTTC	CASSPEGTGKYGYTF